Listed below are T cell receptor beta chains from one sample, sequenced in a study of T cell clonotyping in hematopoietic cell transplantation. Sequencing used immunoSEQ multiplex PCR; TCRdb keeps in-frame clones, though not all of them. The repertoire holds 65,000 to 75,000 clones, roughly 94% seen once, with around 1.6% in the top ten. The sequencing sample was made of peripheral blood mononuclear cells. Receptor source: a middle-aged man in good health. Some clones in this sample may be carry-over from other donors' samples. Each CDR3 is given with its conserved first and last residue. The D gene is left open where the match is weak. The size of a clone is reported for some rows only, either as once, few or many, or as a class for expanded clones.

cdr3_nt: TGTGCCAGCAGTGAACCCAGCTACGAGCAGTACTTC
cdr3_aa: CASSEPSYEQYF
j_call: TRBJ2-7
clone_size: NA
d_call: NA
v_call: TRBV6-1

cdr3_nt: TGCAGCGCGGGACTAGAAGGCGAGCAGTACTTC
cdr3_aa: CSAGLEGEQYF
j_call: TRBJ2-7
clone_size: NA
d_call: TRBD2
v_call: TRBV29-1

cdr3_nt: TGTGCCAGCAGTCCCGGGTCGTTGGGGGCCAACGTCCTGACTTTC
cdr3_aa: CASSPGSLGANVLTF
j_call: TRBJ2-6
clone_size: NA
d_call: NA
v_call: TRBV27

cdr3_nt: TGTGCCAGCAGCGGAAAGACAGGGGGACGGGGCGAGCAGTACTTC
cdr3_aa: CASSGKTGGRGEQYF
j_call: TRBJ2-7
clone_size: once
d_call: TRBD1
v_call: TRBV9

cdr3_nt: TGTGCCAGCAGCCCCCAGGGCGGGACTGAAGCTTTCTTT
cdr3_aa: CASSPQGGTEAFF
j_call: TRBJ1-1
clone_size: NA
d_call: NA
v_call: TRBV7-9

cdr3_nt: TGCGCCAGCAGTGACAGGGTCTATGGCTACACCTTC
cdr3_aa: CASSDRVYGYTF
j_call: TRBJ1-2
clone_size: NA
d_call: NA
v_call: TRBV10-1

cdr3_nt: TGTGCTATTCCCGGAGCGGATCTGGGGACTGAAGCTTTCTTT
cdr3_aa: CAIPGADLGTEAFF
j_call: TRBJ1-1
clone_size: NA
d_call: NA
v_call: TRBV11-2

cdr3_nt: TGCGCCAGCAGCCGCCTCCCCGCCTTATCGAGCTCCTACGAGCAGTACTTC
cdr3_aa: CASSRLPALSSSYEQYF
j_call: TRBJ2-7
clone_size: NA
d_call: NA
v_call: TRBV4-1

cdr3_nt: TGTGCCAGCAGTTCCCCGGACAGGGAAGAGACCCAGTACTTC
cdr3_aa: CASSSPDREETQYF
j_call: TRBJ2-5
clone_size: once
d_call: TRBD1
v_call: TRBV28

cdr3_nt: TGTGCCAGCAGCTTGAACAGGGAAAATGAAAAACTGTTTTTT
cdr3_aa: CASSLNRENEKLFF
j_call: TRBJ1-4
clone_size: NA
d_call: NA
v_call: TRBV5-6

cdr3_nt: TGCGCCAGCAGCTTGGGGGACGGAAGCTCCTATAATTCACCCCTCCACTTT
cdr3_aa: CASSLGDGSSYNSPLHF
j_call: TRBJ1-6
clone_size: NA
d_call: NA
v_call: TRBV5-1

cdr3_nt: TGCGCCAGCACGTTGTCGGGGACAGGAGACTACGAGCAGTACTTC
cdr3_aa: CASTLSGTGDYEQYF
j_call: TRBJ2-7
clone_size: NA
d_call: TRBD1
v_call: TRBV5-1

cdr3_nt: TGCAGCGTTGAGGGACAGAGCTACGAGCAGTACTTC
cdr3_aa: CSVEGQSYEQYF
j_call: TRBJ2-7
clone_size: NA
d_call: TRBD1
v_call: TRBV29-1

cdr3_nt: TGCGCCAGCAGCTTGAAGACGACAGGGAAAGAGACCCAGTACTTC
cdr3_aa: CASSLKTTGKETQYF
j_call: TRBJ2-5
clone_size: NA
d_call: TRBD1
v_call: TRBV5-1

cdr3_nt: TGTGCCAGCAGTTTATCGTTGGGCGCCAGCTCCTACGAGCAGTACTTC
cdr3_aa: CASSLSLGASSYEQYF
j_call: TRBJ2-7
clone_size: NA
d_call: NA
v_call: TRBV27

cdr3_nt: TGTGCCAGCAGTTTCTCGGACACTAGTAATGAAAAACTGTTTTTT
cdr3_aa: CASSFSDTSNEKLFF
j_call: TRBJ1-4
clone_size: NA
d_call: NA
v_call: TRBV28

cdr3_nt: TGTGCCAGCAGTCACGACAGGGGACGCGATGGCTACACCTTC
cdr3_aa: CASSHDRGRDGYTF
j_call: TRBJ1-2
clone_size: NA
d_call: TRBD1
v_call: TRBV28

cdr3_nt: TGTGCCAGCAGCTTAGGAATGGTTTCGGGACAGGGGAAGGCCTACGAGCAGTACTTC
cdr3_aa: CASSLGMVSGQGKAYEQYF
j_call: TRBJ2-7
clone_size: NA
d_call: TRBD1
v_call: TRBV7-9

cdr3_nt: TGTGCCAGCAGCTTATTGTCTAGCGGGGGGGCGAACACCGGGGAGCTGTTTTTT
cdr3_aa: CASSLLSSGGANTGELFF
j_call: TRBJ2-2
clone_size: NA
d_call: TRBD2
v_call: TRBV7-8

cdr3_nt: TGTGCCAGCACCACCGGGGAGGATTTCCACGAGCAGTACTTC
cdr3_aa: CASTTGEDFHEQYF
j_call: TRBJ2-7
clone_size: NA
d_call: NA
v_call: TRBV27

cdr3_nt: TGTGCCATCAGTGAGTCTCAGGGCACGATCTACAATGAGCAGTTCTTC
cdr3_aa: CAISESQGTIYNEQFF
j_call: TRBJ2-1
clone_size: NA
d_call: NA
v_call: TRBV10-3

cdr3_nt: TGTGCCAGCAGCTTGTCAGGGTCGAGTCAGCCCCAGCATTTT
cdr3_aa: CASSLSGSSQPQHF
j_call: TRBJ1-5
clone_size: NA
d_call: NA
v_call: TRBV5-6

cdr3_nt: TGTGCCAGCAGCCCTTTGAGGGTTGGGACCCAGTACTTC
cdr3_aa: CASSPLRVGTQYF
j_call: TRBJ2-5
clone_size: NA
d_call: NA
v_call: TRBV7-9

cdr3_nt: TGTGCCAGCAGCGTCTCTGGGGCCAACGTCCTGACTTTC
cdr3_aa: CASSVSGANVLTF
j_call: TRBJ2-6
clone_size: once
d_call: NA
v_call: TRBV9

cdr3_nt: TGCGCCAGCAGCCAAGAACCGATCAGGGAACTGAACACCGGGGAGCTGTTTTTT
cdr3_aa: CASSQEPIRELNTGELFF
j_call: TRBJ2-2
clone_size: NA
d_call: NA
v_call: TRBV4-3

cdr3_nt: TGCAGCGTTGATTTGGTGGGAACTGGAAAACCACGTGGAGAAAACAATGAGCAGTTCTTC
cdr3_aa: CSVDLVGTGKPRGENNEQFF
j_call: TRBJ2-1
clone_size: NA
d_call: NA
v_call: TRBV29-1

cdr3_nt: TGCGCCAGCAGCTTGGGACAGGGAGGTCAGCCCCAGCATTTT
cdr3_aa: CASSLGQGGQPQHF
j_call: TRBJ1-5
clone_size: NA
d_call: TRBD1
v_call: TRBV5-1

cdr3_nt: TGTGCCAGCAGTGAAGATGGTCAGAACTATGGCTACACCTTC
cdr3_aa: CASSEDGQNYGYTF
j_call: TRBJ1-2
clone_size: NA
d_call: NA
v_call: TRBV6-1

cdr3_nt: TGTGCCAGCAGTGAAGTTAGTTGGACCGGGACAGGGGGCAGAGATACGCAGTATTTT
cdr3_aa: CASSEVSWTGTGGRDTQYF
j_call: TRBJ2-3
clone_size: NA
d_call: TRBD1
v_call: TRBV6-1

cdr3_nt: TGCGCCAGCAGCCAAGGGGACTACAATCAGCCCCAGCATTTT
cdr3_aa: CASSQGDYNQPQHF
j_call: TRBJ1-5
clone_size: NA
d_call: NA
v_call: TRBV4-1

cdr3_nt: TGTGCCAGCAGCCCCACAGGGGGCGACGAGCAGTACTTC
cdr3_aa: CASSPTGGDEQYF
j_call: TRBJ2-7
clone_size: NA
d_call: TRBD1
v_call: TRBV7-3

cdr3_nt: TGTGCCAGCAGATCACAGGGGGAAGGGACTGAAGCTTTCTTT
cdr3_aa: CASRSQGEGTEAFF
j_call: TRBJ1-1
clone_size: NA
d_call: TRBD1
v_call: TRBV7-3

cdr3_nt: TGTGCCAGTAGCAGTACAGCGGCCAAGAACACTGAAGCTTTCTTT
cdr3_aa: CASSSTAAKNTEAFF
j_call: TRBJ1-1
clone_size: NA
d_call: NA
v_call: TRBV19

cdr3_nt: TGTGCCAGCAGCCAAGCCTTAGGGGAGACCTCCTACGAGCAGTACTTC
cdr3_aa: CASSQALGETSYEQYF
j_call: TRBJ2-7
clone_size: few
d_call: NA
v_call: TRBV4-2

cdr3_nt: TGTGCCAGCAGCCCCCTGGGACAGGGTTCTCTTAACTATGGCTACACCTTC
cdr3_aa: CASSPLGQGSLNYGYTF
j_call: TRBJ1-2
clone_size: NA
d_call: TRBD1
v_call: TRBV14

cdr3_nt: TGCGCCAGCAGCTACTTAACCGGGACAGTACAAGAGACCCAGTACTTC
cdr3_aa: CASSYLTGTVQETQYF
j_call: TRBJ2-5
clone_size: NA
d_call: TRBD1
v_call: TRBV5-1

cdr3_nt: TGTGCCAGTCGCCGACAGGGAGCCTACAATGAGCAGTTCTTC
cdr3_aa: CASRRQGAYNEQFF
j_call: TRBJ2-1
clone_size: NA
d_call: TRBD1
v_call: TRBV19

cdr3_nt: TGTGCCAGCAGCCCTGTTAGGGGGAGCGGGAGCCTAGGCGAGCAGTACTTC
cdr3_aa: CASSPVRGSGSLGEQYF
j_call: TRBJ2-7
clone_size: few
d_call: TRBD2
v_call: TRBV5-8

cdr3_nt: TGTGCCATTAGAGTAGGCTTTAGGGACGAGCAGTACTTC
cdr3_aa: CAIRVGFRDEQYF
j_call: TRBJ2-7
clone_size: NA
d_call: NA
v_call: TRBV7-2

cdr3_nt: TGCAGCGCCTTAACGACTGAGGGACAGGGGATGTACGAGCAGTACTTC
cdr3_aa: CSALTTEGQGMYEQYF
j_call: TRBJ2-7
clone_size: NA
d_call: TRBD1
v_call: TRBV29-1

cdr3_nt: TGTGCCAGCGCGGAAACCAACAGGGCCTATGGCTACACCTTC
cdr3_aa: CASAETNRAYGYTF
j_call: TRBJ1-2
clone_size: once
d_call: NA
v_call: TRBV28